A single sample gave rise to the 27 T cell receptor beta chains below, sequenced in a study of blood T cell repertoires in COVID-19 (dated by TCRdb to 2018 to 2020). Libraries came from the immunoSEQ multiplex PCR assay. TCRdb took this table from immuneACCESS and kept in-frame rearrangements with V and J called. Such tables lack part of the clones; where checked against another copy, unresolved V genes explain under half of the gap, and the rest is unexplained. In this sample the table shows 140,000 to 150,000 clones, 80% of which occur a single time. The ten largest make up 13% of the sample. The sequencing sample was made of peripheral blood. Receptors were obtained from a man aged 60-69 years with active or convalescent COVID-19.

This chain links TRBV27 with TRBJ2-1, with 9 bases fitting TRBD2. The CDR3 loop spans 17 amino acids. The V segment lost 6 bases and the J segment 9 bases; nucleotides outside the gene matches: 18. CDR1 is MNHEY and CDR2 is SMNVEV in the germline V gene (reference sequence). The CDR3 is CASRRLVLGSGGIEQFF. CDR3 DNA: TGTGCCAGCAGGAGGTTAGTTTTAGGTAGCGGGGGAATTGAGCAGTTCTTC.

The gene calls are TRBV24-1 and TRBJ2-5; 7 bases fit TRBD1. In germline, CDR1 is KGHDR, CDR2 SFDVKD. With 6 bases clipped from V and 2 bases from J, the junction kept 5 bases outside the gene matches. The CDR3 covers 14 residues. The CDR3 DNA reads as TGTGCCACCAGTACTGGGACAGCACAAGAGACCCAGTACTTC. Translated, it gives CATSTGTAQETQYF.

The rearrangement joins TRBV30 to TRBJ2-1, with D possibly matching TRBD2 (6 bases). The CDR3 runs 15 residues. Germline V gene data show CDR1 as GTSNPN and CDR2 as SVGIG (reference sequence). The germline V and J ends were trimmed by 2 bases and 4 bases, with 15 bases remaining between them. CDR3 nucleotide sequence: TGTGCCTGGAGTAGGAGGGGAGGCGGTTACAATGAGCAGTTCTTC. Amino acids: CAWSRRGGGYNEQFF.

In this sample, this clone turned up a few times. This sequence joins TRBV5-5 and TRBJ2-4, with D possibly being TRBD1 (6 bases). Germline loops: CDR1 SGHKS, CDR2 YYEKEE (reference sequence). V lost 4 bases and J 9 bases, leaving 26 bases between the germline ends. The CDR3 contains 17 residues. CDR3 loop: CASSHARTAQGQGIQYF. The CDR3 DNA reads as TGTGCCAGCAGCCACGCAAGGACAGCTCAAGGCCAGGGCATTCAGTACTTC.

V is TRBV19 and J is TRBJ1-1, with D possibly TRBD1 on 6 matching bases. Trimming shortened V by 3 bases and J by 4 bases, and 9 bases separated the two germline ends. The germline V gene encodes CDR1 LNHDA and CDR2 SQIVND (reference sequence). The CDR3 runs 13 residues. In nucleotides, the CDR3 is TGTGCCAGTAGTATCACCAGGGGCACTGAAGCTTTCTTT. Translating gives CASSITRGTEAFF.

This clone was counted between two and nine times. The DNA for the CDR3 is TGTGCCTGGAGCAAAGGGGGTCGCCAGCCCCAGCATTTT. Encoded protein: CAWSKGGRQPQHF. This sequence joins TRBV30 and TRBJ1-5, with D possibly TRBD1 on 6 matching bases. Between the trimmed V and J ends, which lost 3 bases and 7 bases, there was a span of 13 bases. There are 13 residues in the CDR3. Germline CDR1 GTSNPN, CDR2 SVGIG (reference sequence).

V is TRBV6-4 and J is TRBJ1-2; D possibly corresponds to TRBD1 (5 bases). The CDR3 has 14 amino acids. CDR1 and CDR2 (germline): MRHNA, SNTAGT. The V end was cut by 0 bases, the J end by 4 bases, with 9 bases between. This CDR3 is CASSDSGRAYGYTF. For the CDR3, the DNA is TGTGCCAGCAGTGACTCGGGCAGGGCCTATGGCTACACCTTC.

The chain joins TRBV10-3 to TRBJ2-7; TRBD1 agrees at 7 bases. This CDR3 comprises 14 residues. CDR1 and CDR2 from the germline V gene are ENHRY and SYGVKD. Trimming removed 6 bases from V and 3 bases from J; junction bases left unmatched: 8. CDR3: CAIRMDRSLYEQYF. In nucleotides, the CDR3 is TGTGCCATCAGGATGGACAGGTCCCTCTACGAGCAGTACTTC.

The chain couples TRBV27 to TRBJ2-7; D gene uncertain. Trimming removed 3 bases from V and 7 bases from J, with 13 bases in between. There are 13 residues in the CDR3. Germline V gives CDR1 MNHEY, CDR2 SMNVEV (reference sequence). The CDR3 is CASSFMAQKEQYF. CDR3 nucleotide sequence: TGTGCCAGCAGTTTTATGGCACAGAAGGAGCAGTACTTC.

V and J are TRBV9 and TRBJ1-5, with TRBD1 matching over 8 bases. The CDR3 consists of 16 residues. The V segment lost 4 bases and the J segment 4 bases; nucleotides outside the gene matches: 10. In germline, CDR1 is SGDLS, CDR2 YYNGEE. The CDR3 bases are TGTGCCAGCAGCCCCGGACAGGGATCGAGAAATCAGCCCCAGCATTTT. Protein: CASSPGQGSRNQPQHF.

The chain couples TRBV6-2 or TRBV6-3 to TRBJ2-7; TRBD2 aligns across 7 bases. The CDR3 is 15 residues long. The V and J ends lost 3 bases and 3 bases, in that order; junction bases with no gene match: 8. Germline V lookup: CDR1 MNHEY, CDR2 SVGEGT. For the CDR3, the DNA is TGTGCCAGCAGTTATTCCCGACTAGCTAACTACGAGCAGTACTTC. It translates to CASSYSRLANYEQYF.

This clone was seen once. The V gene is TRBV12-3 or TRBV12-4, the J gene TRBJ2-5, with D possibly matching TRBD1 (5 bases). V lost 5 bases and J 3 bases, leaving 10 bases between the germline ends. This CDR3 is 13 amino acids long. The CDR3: CASSKLGEETQYF. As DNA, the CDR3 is TGTGCCAGCAGTAAGCTAGGGGAAGAGACCCAGTACTTC.

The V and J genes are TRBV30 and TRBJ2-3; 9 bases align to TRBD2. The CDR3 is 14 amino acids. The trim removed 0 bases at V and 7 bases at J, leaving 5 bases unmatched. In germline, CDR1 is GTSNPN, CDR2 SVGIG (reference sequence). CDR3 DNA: TGTGCCTGGAGTGTGGATAGCGGGAGAAATACGCAGTATTTT. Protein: CAWSVDSGRNTQYF.

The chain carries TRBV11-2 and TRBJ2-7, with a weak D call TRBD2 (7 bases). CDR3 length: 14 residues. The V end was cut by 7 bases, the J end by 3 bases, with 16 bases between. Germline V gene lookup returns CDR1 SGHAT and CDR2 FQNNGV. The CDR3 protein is CASTKGGGGYEQYF. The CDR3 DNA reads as TGTGCCAGCACAAAAGGGGGAGGGGGCTACGAGCAGTACTTC.

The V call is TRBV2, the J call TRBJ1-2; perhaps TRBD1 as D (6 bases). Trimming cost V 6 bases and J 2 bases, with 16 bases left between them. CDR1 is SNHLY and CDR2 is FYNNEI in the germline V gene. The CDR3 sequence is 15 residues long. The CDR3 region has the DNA TGTGCCAGCAGAACCCCACAGGGAGAGAACTATGGCTACACCTTC. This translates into CASRTPQGENYGYTF.

The CDR3 DNA is TGTGCCAGCAGCGCCTGGGGGGGGAATCAGCCCCAGCATTTT. This encodes CASSAWGGNQPQHF. The rearrangement uses TRBV9 and TRBJ1-5; TRBD1 is a possible D gene (5 bases). Between the trimmed V and J ends, which lost 3 bases and 4 bases, there was a span of 11 bases. The CDR3 runs to 14 residues. CDR1 is SGDLS, CDR2 YYNGEE, per germline.

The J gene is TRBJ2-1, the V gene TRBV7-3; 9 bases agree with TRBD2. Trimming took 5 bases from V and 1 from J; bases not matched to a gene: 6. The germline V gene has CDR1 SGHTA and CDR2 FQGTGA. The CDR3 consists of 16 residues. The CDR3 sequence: CASSHSSGTSYNEQFF. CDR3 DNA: TGTGCCAGCAGCCATTCTAGCGGGACGTCCTACAATGAGCAGTTCTTC. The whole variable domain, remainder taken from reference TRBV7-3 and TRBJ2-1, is GAGVSQTPSNKVTEKGKYVELRCDPISGHTALYWYRQSLGQGPEFLIYFQGTGAADDSGLPNDRFFAVRPEGSVSTLKIQRTERGDSAVYLCASSHSSGTSYNEQFFGPGTRLTVL.

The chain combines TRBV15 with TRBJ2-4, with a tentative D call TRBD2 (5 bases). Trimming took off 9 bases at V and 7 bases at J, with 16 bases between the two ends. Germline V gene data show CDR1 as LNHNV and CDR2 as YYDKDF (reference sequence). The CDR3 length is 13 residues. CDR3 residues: CATGRRRGNIQYF. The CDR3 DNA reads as TGTGCCACTGGTCGACGGAGAGGGAACATTCAGTACTTC. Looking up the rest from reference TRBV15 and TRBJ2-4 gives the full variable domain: DAMVIQNPRYQVTQFGKPVTLSCSQTLNHNVMYWYQQKSSQAPKLLFHYYDKDFNNEADTPDNFQSRRPNTSFCFLDIRSPGLGDTAMYLCATGRRRGNIQYFGAGTRLSVL.

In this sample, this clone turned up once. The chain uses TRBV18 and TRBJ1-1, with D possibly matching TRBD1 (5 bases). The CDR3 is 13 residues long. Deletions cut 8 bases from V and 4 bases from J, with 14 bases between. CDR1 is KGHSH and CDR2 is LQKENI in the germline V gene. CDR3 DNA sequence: TGTGCCAGCAAGGGGAAACTTGGCACTGAAGCTTTCTTT. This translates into CASKGKLGTEAFF.

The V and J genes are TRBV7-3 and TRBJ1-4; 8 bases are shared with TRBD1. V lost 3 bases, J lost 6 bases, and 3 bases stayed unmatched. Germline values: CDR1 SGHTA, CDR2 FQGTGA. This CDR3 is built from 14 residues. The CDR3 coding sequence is TGTGCCAGCAGCTTGGACAGGGTTGATGAAAAACTGTTTTTT. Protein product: CASSLDRVDEKLFF.

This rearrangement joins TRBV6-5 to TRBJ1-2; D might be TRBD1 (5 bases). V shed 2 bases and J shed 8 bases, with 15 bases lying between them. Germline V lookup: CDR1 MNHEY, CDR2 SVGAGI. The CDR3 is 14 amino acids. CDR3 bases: TGTGCCAGCAGTTACATCACTCGGGACTCCGGCTACACCTTC. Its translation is CASSYITRDSGYTF.

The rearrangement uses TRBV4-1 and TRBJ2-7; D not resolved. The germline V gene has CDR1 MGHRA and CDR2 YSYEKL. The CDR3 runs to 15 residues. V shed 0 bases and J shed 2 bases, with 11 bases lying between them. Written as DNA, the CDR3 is TGCGCCAGCAGCCAAGATCATGCGTCTACCTACGAGCAGTACTTC. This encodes CASSQDHASTYEQYF.

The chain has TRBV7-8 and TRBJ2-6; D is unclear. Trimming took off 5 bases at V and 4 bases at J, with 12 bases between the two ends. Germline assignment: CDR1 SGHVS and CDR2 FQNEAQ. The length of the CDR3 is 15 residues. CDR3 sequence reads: CASSRESSGANVLTF. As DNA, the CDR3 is TGTGCCAGCAGCCGAGAGAGCTCAGGGGCCAACGTCCTGACTTTC. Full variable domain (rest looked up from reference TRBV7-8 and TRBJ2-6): GAGVSQSPRYKVAKRGQDVALRCDPISGHVSLFWYQQALGQGPEFLTYFQNEAQLDKSGLPSDRFFAERPEGSVSTLKIQRTQQEDSAVYLCASSRESSGANVLTFGAGSRLTVL.

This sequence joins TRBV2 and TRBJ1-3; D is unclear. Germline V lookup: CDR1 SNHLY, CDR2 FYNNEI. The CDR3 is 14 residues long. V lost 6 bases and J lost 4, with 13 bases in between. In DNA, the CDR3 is TGTGCCAGCAGCGGGATCCGGGCGGGAAACACCATATATTTT. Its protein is CASSGIRAGNTIYF.

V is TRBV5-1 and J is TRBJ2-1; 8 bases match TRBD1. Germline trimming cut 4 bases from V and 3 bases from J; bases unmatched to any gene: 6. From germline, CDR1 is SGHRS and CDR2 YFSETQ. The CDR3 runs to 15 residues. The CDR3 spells CASSIRQGNYNEQFF. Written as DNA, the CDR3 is TGCGCCAGCAGCATAAGACAGGGGAACTACAATGAGCAGTTCTTC. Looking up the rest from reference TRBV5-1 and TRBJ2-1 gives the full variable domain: KAGVTQTPRYLIKTRGQQVTLSCSPISGHRSVSWYQQTPGQGLQFLFEYFSETQRNKGNFPGRFSGRQFSNSRSEMNVSTLELGDSALYLCASSIRQGNYNEQFFGPGTRLTVL.

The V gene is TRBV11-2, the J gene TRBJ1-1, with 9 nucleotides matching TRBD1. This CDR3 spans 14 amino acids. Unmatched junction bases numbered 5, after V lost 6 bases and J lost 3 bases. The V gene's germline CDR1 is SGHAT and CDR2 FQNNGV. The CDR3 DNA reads TGTGCCAGCAGGCGAGACAGGGGGTACACTGAAGCTTTCTTT. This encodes CASRRDRGYTEAFF.

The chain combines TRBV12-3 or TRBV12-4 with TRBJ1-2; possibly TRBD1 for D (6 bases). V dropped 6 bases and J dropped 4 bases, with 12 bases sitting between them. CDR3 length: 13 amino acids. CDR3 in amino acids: CASSRGGGYGYTF. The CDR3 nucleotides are TGTGCCAGCAGCCGAGGGGGTGGCTATGGCTACACCTTC.